Sequencing of this T cell receptor beta chain was carried out in a study of T cell repertoires in cytomegalovirus infection. This clonotype was counted at least ten times. The CDR3 runs to 15 residues. V dropped 4 bases and J dropped 0 bases, with 12 bases sitting between them. The germline CDR1 and CDR2 sequences are MDHEN and SYDVKM. TCRdb recomputed calls from the reads with MiXCR, one row per CDR3 protein. The sample contains roughly 500,000 distinct CDR3 sequences, about 15% of which appear only once. The TCR was taken from a human donor in good health (CMV status not recorded). Some clones in this sample may be carry-over from other donors' samples. The rearrangement joins TRBV28 to TRBJ1-2; D is uncertain. Sequenced: CD8+ T cells from PBMCs. The CDR3 sequence: CASSSHDGSNYGYTF. The DNA for the CDR3 is TGTGCCAGCAGTTCCCACGACGGTTCTAACTATGGCTACACCTTC.